Reported below is one T cell receptor (beta chain). This clone is medium-sized (0.01 to 0.1%) in its sample. Per-nucleotide qualities are absent, and no much larger clonotype sits a single base away. Other nucleotide sequences in the sample specify the same CDR3. The intended sense of this specimen's time point label: cells obtained before transplantation from donor or recipient. Mixed lymphocyte reactions plated around 200,000 CFSE-labeled pre-transplant responders with around 200,000 irradiated violet-dye-labeled stimulators and were cultured for five to seven days. After the mixed lymphocyte reaction, proliferating CD3+CD4+CFSE-low and CD3+CD8+CFSE-low responder cells were FACS-sorted on a BD Influx sorter. Libraries came from the immunoSEQ multiplex PCR assay. In most patients, genomic DNA was isolated using the Qiagen DNeasy Blood and Tissue Kit and sent frozen to Adaptive Biotechnologies for TCR sequencing. High-throughput TCR-beta CDR3 sequencing of genomic DNA from most patients was performed by Adaptive Biotechnologies. The original pipeline was this. TCR sequencing data were retrieved from Adaptive's ImmunoSEQ software for 15 to 20 patients, whereas three other patients were processed with MiXCR and VDJtools. To correct CD4 versus CD8 sorting errors, any sequence found in both subsets at a frequency ratio below 5:1 was removed. Because the origin of CDR3 nucleotide sequences shared between donor and recipient could not be assigned, those sequences were removed. To count as alloreactive, a clone needed at least 2-fold expansion over unstimulated cells and a minimum CFSE-low frequency of 0.002% (template counts) or 0.001% (read counts). A clone was considered mappable if detected in the sequenced pre-transplant spleen, lymph node, or MLR CFSE-low populations of the donor or recipient. The cumulative frequency of alloreactive clones was calculated as a percentage of all sequences, weighted by copy number. In TCRdb, the immuneACCESS table is reduced to in-frame sequences with V and J assigned. These tables do not hold every clone; where another copy was compared, an unresolved V gene accounts for under half, and the others remain unexplained. That table furnishes V, J and clone size, whereas the DNA furnished D and trimming. The sample records more than 10,000 clones, more than 30% of which are singletons. Around 2.5% of the sample is taken by the ten largest.

The data stem from a study of graft-versus-host responses after intestinal transplantation (dated by TCRdb to the early 2020s). Regarding the study in general: Multivisceral, liver-intestinal, or isolated intestinal transplants were received by the recipients. Every recipient was given anti-thymocyte globulin induction, followed by around three years of maintenance tacrolimus and steroids. After intestinal transplantation, graft-versus-host and host-versus-graft alloreactive T cell clones were followed in the graft, circulation and bone marrow using bulk TCR-beta CDR3 sequencing. Alloreactive clones were identified by sequencing pre-transplant mixed lymphocyte reaction products and comparing them with unstimulated pre-transplant donor and recipient T cells. The cohort enrolled 20 to 30 intestinal transplant recipients, one of whom was a retransplant, and 3 patients without pretransplant specimens were excluded. A peak of at least 4% donor T cells among recipient peripheral blood mononuclear cells was the definition used for donor T cell macrochimerism. Instead of going to the commercial service, samples from a few later patients were sequenced in-house on an Illumina MiSeq and processed with MiXCR.

The V end loses 4 bases and the J end loses 4 bases, and a stretch of 3 bases separates them. From cysteine to phenylalanine, the CDR3 is 11 amino acids long. The sequence is cut down to CDR3 DNA, 33 bases in frame from base 1. The germline V gene encodes CDR1 SGHNT and CDR2 YYREEE (reference sequence). On the study overall, not on this receptor specifically: Conclusions were limited by the relatively low number and heterogeneity of intestinal transplant patients. In the allografts of patients with donor T cell macrochimerism, GvH to HvG T cell clonal ratios were high. Early after transplant, peak levels of circulating GvH clones were found to be associated with declines in HvG clones. GvH clones were detected in recipient bone marrow, and some of these GvH clones were observed earlier in ileal mucosa or blood, consistent with an intestinal mucosal origin.

This receptor was taken from a human patient who received an intestinal transplant. The chain uses TRBV5-4 and TRBJ2-1; the D gene identity is not certain. Sequenced material: alloreactive CD8+ T cells from a mixed lymphocyte reaction culture, taken before intestinal transplant. What this sample's cell subset or site label stands for: CFSE-low proliferating T cells sorted from approximately 6-day pre-transplant mixed lymphocyte reaction (GvH or HvG direction). CDR3 reads: CASSVYNEQFF. In nucleotides, the sequence is TGTGCCAGCAGCGTTTACAATGAGCAGTTCTTC.